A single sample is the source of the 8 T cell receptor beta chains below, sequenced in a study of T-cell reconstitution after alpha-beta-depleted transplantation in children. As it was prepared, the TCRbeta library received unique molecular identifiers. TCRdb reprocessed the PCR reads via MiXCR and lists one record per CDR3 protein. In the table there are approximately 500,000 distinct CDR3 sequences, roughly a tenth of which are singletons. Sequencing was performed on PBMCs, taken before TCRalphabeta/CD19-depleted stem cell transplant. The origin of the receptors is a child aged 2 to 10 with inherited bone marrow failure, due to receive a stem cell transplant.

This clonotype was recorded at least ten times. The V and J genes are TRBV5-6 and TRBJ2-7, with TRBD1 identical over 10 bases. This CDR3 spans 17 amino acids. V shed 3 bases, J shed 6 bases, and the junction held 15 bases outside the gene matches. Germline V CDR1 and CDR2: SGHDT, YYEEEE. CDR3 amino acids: CASSYDRGPDNPVEQYF. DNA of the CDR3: TGTGCCAGCAGCTACGACAGGGGGCCCGATAATCCTGTCGAGCAGTACTTC.

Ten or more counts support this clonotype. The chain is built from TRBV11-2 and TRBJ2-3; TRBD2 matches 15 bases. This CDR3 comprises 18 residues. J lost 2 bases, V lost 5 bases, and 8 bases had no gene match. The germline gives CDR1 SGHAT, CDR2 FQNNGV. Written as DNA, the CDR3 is TGTGCCAGCAGCCGGACCGGACTAGCGGGAGGGATCACAGATACGCAGTATTTT. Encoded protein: CASSRTGLAGGITDTQYF.

CDR3 sequence reads: CASSFGHEGETQYF. CDR3 nucleotides: TGTGCCAGCAGTTTTGGACATGAGGGAGAGACCCAGTACTTC. The chain is built from TRBV12-3 or TRBV12-4 and TRBJ2-5; D is tentatively TRBD1 or TRBD2 (5 bases each). This CDR3 comprises 14 residues. Trimming took 3 bases from V and 4 from J, leaving 12 bases between them.

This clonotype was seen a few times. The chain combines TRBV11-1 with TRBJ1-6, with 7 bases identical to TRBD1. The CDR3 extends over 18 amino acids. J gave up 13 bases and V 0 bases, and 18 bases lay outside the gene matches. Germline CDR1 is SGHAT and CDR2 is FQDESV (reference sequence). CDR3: CASSLAQVTGKKLSPLHF. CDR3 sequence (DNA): TGTGCCAGCAGCTTAGCGCAAGTGACAGGGAAGAAGCTTTCCCCCCTCCACTTT.

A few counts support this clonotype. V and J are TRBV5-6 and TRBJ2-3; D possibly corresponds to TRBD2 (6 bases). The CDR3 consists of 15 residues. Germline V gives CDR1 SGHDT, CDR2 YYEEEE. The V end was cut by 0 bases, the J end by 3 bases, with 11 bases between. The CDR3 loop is CASSLGEDRTDTQYF. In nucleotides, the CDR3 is TGTGCCAGCAGCTTGGGGGAGGACCGAACAGATACGCAGTATTTT.

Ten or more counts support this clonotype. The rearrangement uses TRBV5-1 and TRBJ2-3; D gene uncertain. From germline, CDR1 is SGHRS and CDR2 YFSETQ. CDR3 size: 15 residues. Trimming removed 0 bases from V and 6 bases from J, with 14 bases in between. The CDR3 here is CASSLVAVLRDTQYF. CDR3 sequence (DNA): TGCGCCAGCAGCTTGGTGGCGGTACTGAGGGATACGCAGTATTTT.

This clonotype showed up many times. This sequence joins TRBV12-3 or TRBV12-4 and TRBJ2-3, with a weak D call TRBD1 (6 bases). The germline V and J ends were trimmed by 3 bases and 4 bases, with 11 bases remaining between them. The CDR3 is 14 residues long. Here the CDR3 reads CASSFFEGADTQYF. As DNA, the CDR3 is TGTGCCAGCAGTTTTTTTGAGGGGGCAGATACGCAGTATTTT.

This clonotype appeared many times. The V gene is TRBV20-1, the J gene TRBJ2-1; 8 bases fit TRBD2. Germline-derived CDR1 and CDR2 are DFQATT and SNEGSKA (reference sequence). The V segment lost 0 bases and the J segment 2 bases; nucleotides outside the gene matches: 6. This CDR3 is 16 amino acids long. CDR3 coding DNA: TGCAGTGCTAGAGATCCGAACGGGAGGGCCTACAATGAGCAGTTCTTC. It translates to CSARDPNGRAYNEQFF.